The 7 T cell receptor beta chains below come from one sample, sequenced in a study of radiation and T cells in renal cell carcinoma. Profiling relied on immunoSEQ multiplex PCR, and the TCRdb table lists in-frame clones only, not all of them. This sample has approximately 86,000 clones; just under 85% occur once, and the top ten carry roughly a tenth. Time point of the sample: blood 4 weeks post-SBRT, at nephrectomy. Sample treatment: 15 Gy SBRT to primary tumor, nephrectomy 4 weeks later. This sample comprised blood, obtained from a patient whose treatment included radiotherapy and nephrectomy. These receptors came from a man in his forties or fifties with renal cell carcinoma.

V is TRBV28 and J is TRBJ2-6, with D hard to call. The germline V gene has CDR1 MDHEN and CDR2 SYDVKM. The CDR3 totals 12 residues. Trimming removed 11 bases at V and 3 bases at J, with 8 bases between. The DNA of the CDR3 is TGTGCCGTCCGCGGTGGGGCCAACGTCCTGACTTTC. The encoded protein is CAVRGGANVLTF.

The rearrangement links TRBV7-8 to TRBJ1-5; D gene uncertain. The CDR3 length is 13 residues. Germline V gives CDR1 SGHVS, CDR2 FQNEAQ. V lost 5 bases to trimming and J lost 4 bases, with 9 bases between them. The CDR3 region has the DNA TGTGCCAGCAGCCGTGACTCAAATCAGCCCCAGCATTTT. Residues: CASSRDSNQPQHF.

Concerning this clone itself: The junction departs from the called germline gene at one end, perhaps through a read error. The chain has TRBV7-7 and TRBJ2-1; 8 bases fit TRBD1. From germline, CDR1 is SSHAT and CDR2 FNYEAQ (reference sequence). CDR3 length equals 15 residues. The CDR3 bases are TGTGCTAGCAGCGAAGGGACAGGTGTCTACAATGAGCAGTTCTTC. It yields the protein CASSEGTGVYNEQFF.

The CDR3, as DNA: TGTGCCAGCAGCATAGGGGACTGGAGCACTGAAGCTTTCTTT. Amino acid sequence: CASSIGDWSTEAFF. The V and J genes are TRBV28 and TRBJ1-1; possibly TRBD1 for D (5 bases). CDR1 and CDR2 from the germline V gene are MDHEN and SYDVKM. The CDR3 runs 14 residues. Trimming removed 6 bases at V and 4 bases at J, with 15 bases between.

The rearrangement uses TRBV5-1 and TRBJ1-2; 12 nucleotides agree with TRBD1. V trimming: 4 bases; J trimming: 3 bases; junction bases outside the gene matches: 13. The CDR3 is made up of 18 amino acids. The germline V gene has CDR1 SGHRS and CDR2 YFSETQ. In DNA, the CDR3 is TGCGCCAGCAGCGGATACGGGACAGGGGGCCGTCGTTACTATGGCTACACCTTC. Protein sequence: CASSGYGTGGRRYYGYTF. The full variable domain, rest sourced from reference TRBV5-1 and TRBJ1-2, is KAGVTQTPRYLIKTRGQQVTLSCSPISGHRSVSWYQQTPGQGLQFLFEYFSETQRNKGNFPGRFSGRQFSNSRSEMNVSTLELGDSALYLCASSGYGTGGRRYYGYTFGSGTRLTVV.

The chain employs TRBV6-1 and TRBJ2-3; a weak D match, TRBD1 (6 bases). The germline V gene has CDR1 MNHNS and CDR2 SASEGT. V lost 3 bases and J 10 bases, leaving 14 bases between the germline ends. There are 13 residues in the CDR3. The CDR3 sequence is CASSDRQVMAQYF. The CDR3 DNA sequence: TGTGCCAGCAGTGATCGACAGGTTATGGCGCAGTATTTT.

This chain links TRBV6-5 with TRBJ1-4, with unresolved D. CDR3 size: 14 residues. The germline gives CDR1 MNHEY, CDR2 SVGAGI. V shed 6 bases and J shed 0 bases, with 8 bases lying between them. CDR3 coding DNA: TGTGCCAGCAGCCATGGAGCAACTAATGAAAAACTGTTTTTT. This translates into CASSHGATNEKLFF.